The clone carrying this T cell receptor beta chain appeared many times. The data were obtained in a study of T cells in Graves' hyperthyroidism and ophthalmopathy. There are 15 residues in the CDR3. Germline V gene sequence: CDR1 MDHEN, CDR2 SYDVKM. Trimming at V came to 3 bases and at J to 6 bases, leaving 5 bases not matched to a gene. Amplified TCR beta CDR3 regions derived from RNA transcripts. TCR CDR3 underwent first-round RT-PCR with the HTBI primer set. MiXCR, run by TCRdb on the multiplex PCR reads, gives a single entry per CDR3 protein. Found here are 400,000 or so distinct CDR3 sequences, around 15% of them singletons; the top ten hold approximately 19%.

The source of this sequence is a woman aged 60-70 years with Graves' ophthalmopathy. The sample consisted of blood. The V and J genes are TRBV28 and TRBJ2-1; TRBD2 matches at 10 bases. The CDR3 is CASSFRLAGANEQFF. DNA of the CDR3: TGTGCCAGCAGTTTTAGGCTAGCGGGAGCCAATGAGCAGTTCTTC.